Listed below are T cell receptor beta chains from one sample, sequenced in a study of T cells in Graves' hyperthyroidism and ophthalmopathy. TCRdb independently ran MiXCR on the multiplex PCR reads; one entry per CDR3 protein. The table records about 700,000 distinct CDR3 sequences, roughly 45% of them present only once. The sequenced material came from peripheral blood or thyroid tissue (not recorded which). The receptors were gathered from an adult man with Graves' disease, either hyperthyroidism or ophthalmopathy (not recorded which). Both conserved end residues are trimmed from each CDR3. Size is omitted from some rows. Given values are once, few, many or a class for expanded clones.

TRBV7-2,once,ASSNYRVPEQY
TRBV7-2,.,ASSLPGRGRGYT
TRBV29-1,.,SVEGTFGGYKQPQH
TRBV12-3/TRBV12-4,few,ASSGLAGHLASYEQY
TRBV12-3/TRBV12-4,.,ASSLGGGMSYEQY
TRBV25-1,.,ASSEGTGGWETQY
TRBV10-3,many,ASREGLAGVYEQY
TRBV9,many,ASSVGDRDYEQY
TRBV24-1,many,ATSDGQGIEKLF
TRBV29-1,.,SRHHRQGLDYGYT
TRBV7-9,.,ASSQGLADTGELF
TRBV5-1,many,ASSLAGTGDGYT
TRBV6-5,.,ASIGDRGSHEQY
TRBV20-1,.,SATGTFSSYEQY
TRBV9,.,ASSVGQGVYYGYT
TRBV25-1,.,ASSPGGTEQETQY
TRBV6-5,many,ASSSGLLYEQY
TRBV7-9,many,ASSIGTGPNYGYT
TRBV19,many,ASSAGRPNTGELF
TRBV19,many,ASSIIVTGLNYGYT
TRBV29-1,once,SPNGGQETQY
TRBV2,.,ASMIPPGQGFEKLF
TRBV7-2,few,ASSLVGGASGSSEQF
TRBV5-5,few,ASSLARRNSPLH
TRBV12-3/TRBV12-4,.,ASSFGTMSNQPQH
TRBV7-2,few,ASSQLDSSNEQY
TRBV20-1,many,SADGLAGDLIQETQY
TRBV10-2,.,AVLRMGSTEAF
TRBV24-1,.,ATSYRRRGKGQPQH